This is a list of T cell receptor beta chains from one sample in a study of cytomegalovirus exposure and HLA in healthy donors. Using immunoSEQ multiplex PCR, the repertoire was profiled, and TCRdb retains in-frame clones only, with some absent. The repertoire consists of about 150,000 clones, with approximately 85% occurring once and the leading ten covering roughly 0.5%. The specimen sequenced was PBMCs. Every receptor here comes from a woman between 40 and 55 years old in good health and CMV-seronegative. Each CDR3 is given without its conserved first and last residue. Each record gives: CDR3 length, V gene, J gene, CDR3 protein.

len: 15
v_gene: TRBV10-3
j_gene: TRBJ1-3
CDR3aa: AISEMVDSLSGNTIY

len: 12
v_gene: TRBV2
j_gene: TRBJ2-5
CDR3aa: ASSDGRLQETQY

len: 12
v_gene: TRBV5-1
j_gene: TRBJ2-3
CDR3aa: ASSLVQHTDTQY

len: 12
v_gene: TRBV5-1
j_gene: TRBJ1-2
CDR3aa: ASSLAEVSNGYT

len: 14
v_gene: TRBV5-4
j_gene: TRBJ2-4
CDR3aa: ASSLRLAGVSNIQY

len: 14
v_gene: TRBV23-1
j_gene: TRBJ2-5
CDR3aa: ASSQARPPGGETQY

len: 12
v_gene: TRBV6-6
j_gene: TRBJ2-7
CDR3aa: ASSYSGLAYEQY

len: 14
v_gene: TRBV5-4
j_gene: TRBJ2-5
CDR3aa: ASRQTGTSGSETQY

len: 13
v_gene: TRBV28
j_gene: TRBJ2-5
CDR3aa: ASSFISRSQETQY

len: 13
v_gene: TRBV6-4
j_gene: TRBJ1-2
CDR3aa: ASSVGGSGNYGYT

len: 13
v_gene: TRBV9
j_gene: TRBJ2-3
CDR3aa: ASSVRPGSTDTQY

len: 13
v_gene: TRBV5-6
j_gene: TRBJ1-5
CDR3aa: ASSPGVRHDQPQH

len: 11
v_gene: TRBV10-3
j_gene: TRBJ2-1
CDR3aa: AISDRQGFEQF

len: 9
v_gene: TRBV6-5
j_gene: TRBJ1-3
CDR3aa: ASSSQNTIY

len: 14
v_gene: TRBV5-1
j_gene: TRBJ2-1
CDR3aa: ASSLTQREAYNEQF

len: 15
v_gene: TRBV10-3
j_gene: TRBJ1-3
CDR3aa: AISEPGAHISGNTIY

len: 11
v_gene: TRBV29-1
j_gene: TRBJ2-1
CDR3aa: SVEGTGGNEQF

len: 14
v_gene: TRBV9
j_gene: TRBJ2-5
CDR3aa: ASSVGSGSGEETQY

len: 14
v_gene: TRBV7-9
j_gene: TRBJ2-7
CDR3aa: SSSPPPIGREVGQY

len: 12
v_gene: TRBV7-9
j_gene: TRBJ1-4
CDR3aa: ASSLRATNEKLF

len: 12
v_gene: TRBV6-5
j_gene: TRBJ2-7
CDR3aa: ASRRLAGYYEQY

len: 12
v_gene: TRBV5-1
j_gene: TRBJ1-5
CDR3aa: ASSSDGNNQPQH

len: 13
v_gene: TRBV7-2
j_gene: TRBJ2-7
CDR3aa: ASRKRQGTLCEQY

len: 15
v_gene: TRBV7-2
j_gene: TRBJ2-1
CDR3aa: ASSSPFGTSGGNEQF

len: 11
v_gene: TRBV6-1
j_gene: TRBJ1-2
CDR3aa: ASRLGLNNGYT

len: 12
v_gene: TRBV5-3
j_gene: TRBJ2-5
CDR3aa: ARSRIGGAETQY

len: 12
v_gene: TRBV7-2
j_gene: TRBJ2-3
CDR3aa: ASSLGLTTDTQY

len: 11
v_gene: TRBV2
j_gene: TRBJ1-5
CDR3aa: ASSEPSGQPQH

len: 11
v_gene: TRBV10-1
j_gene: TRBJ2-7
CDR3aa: ASSAALSYEQY

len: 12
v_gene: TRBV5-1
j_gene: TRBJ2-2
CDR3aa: ASSLEPSTGELF

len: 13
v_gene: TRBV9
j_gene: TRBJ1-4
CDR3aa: ASSADSTSNEKLF

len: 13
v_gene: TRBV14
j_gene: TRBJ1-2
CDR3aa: ASSQASGTGYGYT

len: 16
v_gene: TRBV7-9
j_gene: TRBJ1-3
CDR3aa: ASSLDRTGLHSGNTIY

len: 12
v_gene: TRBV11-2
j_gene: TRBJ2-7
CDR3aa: ASSRGQGLYEQY

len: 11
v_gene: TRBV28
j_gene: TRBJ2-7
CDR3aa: ASSHPPPGWQY

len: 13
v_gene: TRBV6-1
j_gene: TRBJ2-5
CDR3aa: ASSGGWTGEETQY

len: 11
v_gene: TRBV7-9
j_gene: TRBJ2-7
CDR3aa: ASSTGTGSEQY

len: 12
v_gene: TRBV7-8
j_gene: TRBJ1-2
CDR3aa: ASSYPGSLYGYT

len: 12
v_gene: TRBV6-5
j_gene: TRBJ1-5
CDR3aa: ASSYSRENQPQH

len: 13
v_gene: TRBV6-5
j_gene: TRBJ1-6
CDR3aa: ASSYFGGHNSPLH

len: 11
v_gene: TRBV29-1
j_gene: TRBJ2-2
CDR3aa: SVDGSNTGELF

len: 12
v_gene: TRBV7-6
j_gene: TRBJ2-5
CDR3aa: ASSLMSGQETQY

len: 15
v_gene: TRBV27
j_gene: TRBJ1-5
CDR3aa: ASRGQGGWYGNQPQH

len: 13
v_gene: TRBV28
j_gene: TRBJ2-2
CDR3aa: ASSPGQADTGELF

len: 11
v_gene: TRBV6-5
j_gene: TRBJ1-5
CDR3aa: ASRGQSNQPQH

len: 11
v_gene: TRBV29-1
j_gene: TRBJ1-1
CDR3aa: SVDRQSGTEAF

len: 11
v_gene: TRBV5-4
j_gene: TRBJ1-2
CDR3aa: ASRSQANYGYT